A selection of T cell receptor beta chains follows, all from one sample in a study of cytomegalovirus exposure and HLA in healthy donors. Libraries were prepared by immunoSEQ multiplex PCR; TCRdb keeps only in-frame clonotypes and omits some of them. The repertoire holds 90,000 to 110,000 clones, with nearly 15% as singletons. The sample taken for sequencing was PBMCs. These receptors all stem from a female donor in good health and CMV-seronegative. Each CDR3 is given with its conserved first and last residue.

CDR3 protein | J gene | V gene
CASSQAYRGRGEQYF | TRBJ2-7 | TRBV4-1
CASSVGEDTEAFF | TRBJ1-1 | TRBV6-4
CASRPADRGNNQPQHF | TRBJ1-5 | TRBV6-6
CASSPRGGTQYF | TRBJ2-3 | TRBV7-2
CVSSLWTSGLSSYNEQFF | TRBJ2-1 | TRBV5-8
CSVGRDTSSTDTQYF | TRBJ2-3 | TRBV29-1
CASSFPRPTNEKLFF | TRBJ1-4 | TRBV28
CASSFPGDSNNEQFF | TRBJ2-1 | TRBV6-5
CSVLGGREDSTNEKLFF | TRBJ1-4 | TRBV29-1
CASSFRTSGSSYNEQFF | TRBJ2-1 | TRBV5-1
CASSQVGGSFDEQFF | TRBJ2-1 | TRBV4-3
CASIRDRGNTEAFF | TRBJ1-1 | TRBV4-1
CASSITRMGNEQFF | TRBJ2-1 | TRBV28
CASSQDRGVLGTDTQYF | TRBJ2-3 | TRBV4-3
CASSLSGLAGELFF | TRBJ2-2 | TRBV27
CASSHGRGSEQYF | TRBJ2-7 | TRBV5-8
CASSLLPYSPSNYGYTF | TRBJ1-2 | TRBV28
CASSLVDRGNTIYF | TRBJ1-3 | TRBV28
CASRSSGGHYNEQFF | TRBJ2-1 | TRBV6-1
CASSEDRGSSHYEQYF | TRBJ2-7 | TRBV6-1
CASRVLDPGTEAFF | TRBJ1-1 | TRBV6-5
CASSTGRASHQFF | TRBJ2-1 | TRBV7-2
CATSRDIGDSGNTIYF | TRBJ1-3 | TRBV15
CAISGIGETGGAPDTQYF | TRBJ2-3 | TRBV10-3
CASIRSTASTDTQYF | TRBJ2-3 | TRBV6-1
CASRGLAQETQYF | TRBJ2-5 | TRBV10-2
CASSPLGGGQETQYF | TRBJ2-5 | TRBV5-6